The T cell receptor beta chain described here comes from a study of spatial heterogeneity in lung cancer. As for the study in general: Alpha-chain detections were consistently fewer than beta-chain detections among the sequences. Every unique TCR and UMI combination, on average, appeared more than ten times in raw reads.

Time point of the sample: sample taken at primary tumor resection. Extraction of whole RNA from tumor, nontumor lung or frozen PBMC preceded unsorted sequencing. About this clonotype: Its antigen is still unknown.

Using its own MiXCR run on the 5' RACE reads, TCRdb lists one record per CDR3 protein. The sample lists several thousand distinct CDR3 sequences, 15% seen once, with about 23% in the top ten. Overall study results and limits: Tumors with more nonsynonymous mutations had more expanded intratumoral alpha and beta TCRs.

Germline assignment: CDR1 DFQATT and CDR2 SNEGSKA (reference sequence). This CDR3 region has 12 residues. V shed 3 bases and J shed 8 bases, with 13 bases lying between them. The clonotype originates from a female donor with early-stage non-small cell lung cancer. The rearrangement uses TRBV20-1 and TRBJ1-2; D not certain. The source was lung tumor tissue, collected at surgery. The CDR3 region is CSASREMYGYTF. The DNA for the CDR3 is TGCAGTGCTAGTAGGGAAATGTACGGCTACACCTTC.